This T cell receptor (beta chain) was obtained from a study of beta chain features in type 1 diabetes. Study-level findings and limits: Among patients, naive, central memory and Treg TCRB repertoires appeared more similar than among healthy donors.

Germline values: CDR1 ENHRY, CDR2 SYGVKD. Trimming pared 0 bases from V and 8 bases from J, leaving 8 bases between. The CDR3 has 12 amino acids. As to this clone: Its antigen is not identified.

TCRB transcripts that were expressed got sequenced, as all of the isolated RNA had been reverse transcribed. Approximately 3.6 million reads, on average, came from each naive, central memory and regulatory T cell sample. Profiling relied on immunoSEQ multiplex PCR, and the TCRdb table lists in-frame clones only, not all of them. The sample holds 200,000 to 250,000 clones; about 26% are singletons and the top ten take approximately 4%. The receptor was derived from a man younger than 40 in good health. This chain uses TRBV10-3 with TRBJ2-7; D unclear. The specimen was central memory CD4+ T cells from blood. The CDR3 coding sequence is TGTGCCATCAGTGAGTCGGGTCAGCAGCAGTACTTC. Translation: CAISESGQQQYF.